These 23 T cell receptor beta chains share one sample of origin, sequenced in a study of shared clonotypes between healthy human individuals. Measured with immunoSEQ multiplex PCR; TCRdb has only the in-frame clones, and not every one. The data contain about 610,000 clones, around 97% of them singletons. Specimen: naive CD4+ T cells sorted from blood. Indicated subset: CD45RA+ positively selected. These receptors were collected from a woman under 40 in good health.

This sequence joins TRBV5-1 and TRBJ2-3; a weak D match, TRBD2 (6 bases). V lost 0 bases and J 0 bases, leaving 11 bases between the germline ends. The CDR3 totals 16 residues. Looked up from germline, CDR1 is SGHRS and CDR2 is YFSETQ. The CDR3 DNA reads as TGCGCCAGCAGCTTGGCCACTAGCACTAGCACAGATACGCAGTATTTT. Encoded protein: CASSLATSTSTDTQYF.

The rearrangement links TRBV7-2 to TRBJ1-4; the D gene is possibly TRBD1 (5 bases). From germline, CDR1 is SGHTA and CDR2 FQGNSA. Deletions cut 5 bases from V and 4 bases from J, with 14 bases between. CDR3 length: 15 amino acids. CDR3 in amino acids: CASSPGGVGNEKLFF. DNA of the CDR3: TGTGCCAGCAGCCCCGGGGGGGTCGGTAATGAAAAACTGTTTTTT.

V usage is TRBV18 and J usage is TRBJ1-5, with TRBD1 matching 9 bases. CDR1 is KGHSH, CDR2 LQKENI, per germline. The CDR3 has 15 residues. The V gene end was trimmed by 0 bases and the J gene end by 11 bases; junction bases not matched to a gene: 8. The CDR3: CASSPPGQGTAAQHF. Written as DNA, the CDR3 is TGTGCCAGCTCACCACCGGGACAGGGTACGGCGGCCCAGCATTTT.

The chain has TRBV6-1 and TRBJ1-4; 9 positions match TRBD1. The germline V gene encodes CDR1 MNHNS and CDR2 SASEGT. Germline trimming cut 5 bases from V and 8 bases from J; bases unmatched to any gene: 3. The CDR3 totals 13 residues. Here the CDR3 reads CASSRTGAEKLFF. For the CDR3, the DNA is TGTGCCAGCAGTAGGACAGGGGCCGAAAAACTGTTTTTT.

The CDR3 nucleotides read TGCGCCAGCAGCCATCAGGGGGCTGGGTACAATGAGCAGTTCTTC. It translates to CASSHQGAGYNEQFF. The chain uses TRBV5-1 and TRBJ2-1, with 8 bases lining up with TRBD1. The germline gives CDR1 SGHRS, CDR2 YFSETQ. This CDR3 has 15 residues. Germline trimming cut 4 bases from V and 4 bases from J; bases unmatched to any gene: 7.

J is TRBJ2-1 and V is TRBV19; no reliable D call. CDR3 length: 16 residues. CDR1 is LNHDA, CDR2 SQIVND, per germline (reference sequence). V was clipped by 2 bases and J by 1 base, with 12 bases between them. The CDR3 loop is CASSISWALSYNEQFF. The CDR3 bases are TGTGCCAGTAGTATATCGTGGGCATTGTCCTACAATGAGCAGTTCTTC.

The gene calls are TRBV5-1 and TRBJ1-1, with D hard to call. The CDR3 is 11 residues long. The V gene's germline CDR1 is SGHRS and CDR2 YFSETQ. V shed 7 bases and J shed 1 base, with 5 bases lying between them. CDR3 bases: TGCGCCAGCCTTGGGAACACTGAAGCTTTCTTT. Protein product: CASLGNTEAFF.

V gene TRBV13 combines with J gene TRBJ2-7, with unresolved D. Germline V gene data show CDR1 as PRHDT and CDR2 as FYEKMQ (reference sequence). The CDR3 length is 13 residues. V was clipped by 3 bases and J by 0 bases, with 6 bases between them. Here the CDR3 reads CASSFYSSYEQYF. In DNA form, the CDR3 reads TGTGCCAGCAGCTTCTACTCCTCCTACGAGCAGTACTTC.

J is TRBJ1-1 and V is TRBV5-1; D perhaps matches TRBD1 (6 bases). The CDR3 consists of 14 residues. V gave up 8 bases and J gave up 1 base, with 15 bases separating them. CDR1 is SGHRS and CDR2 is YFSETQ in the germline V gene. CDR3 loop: CARIFKGGNTEAFF. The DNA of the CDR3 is TGCGCCAGGATCTTTAAAGGGGGGAACACTGAAGCTTTCTTT.

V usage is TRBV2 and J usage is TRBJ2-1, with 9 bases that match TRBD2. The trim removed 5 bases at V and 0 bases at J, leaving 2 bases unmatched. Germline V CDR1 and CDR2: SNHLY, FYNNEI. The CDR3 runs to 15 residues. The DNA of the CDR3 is TGTGCCAGCAGTTGGACTAGCGACTCCTACAATGAGCAGTTCTTC. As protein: CASSWTSDSYNEQFF.

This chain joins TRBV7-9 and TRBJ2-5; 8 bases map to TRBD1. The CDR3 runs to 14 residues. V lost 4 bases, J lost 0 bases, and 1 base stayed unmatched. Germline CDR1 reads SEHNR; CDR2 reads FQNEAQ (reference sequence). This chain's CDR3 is CASSSQGDQETQYF. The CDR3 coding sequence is TGTGCCAGCAGCTCACAGGGGGACCAAGAGACCCAGTACTTC.

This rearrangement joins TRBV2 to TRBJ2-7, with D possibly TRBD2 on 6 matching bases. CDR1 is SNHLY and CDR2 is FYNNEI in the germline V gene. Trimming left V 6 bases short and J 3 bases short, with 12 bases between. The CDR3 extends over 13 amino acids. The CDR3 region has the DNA TGTGCCAGCAGGCGGGACGTACACTACGAGCAGTACTTC. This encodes CASRRDVHYEQYF. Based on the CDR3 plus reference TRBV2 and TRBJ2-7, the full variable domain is EPEVTQTPSHQVTQMGQEVILRCVPISNHLYFYWYRQILGQKVEFLVSFYNNEISEKSEIFDDQFSVERPDGSNFTLKIRSTKLEDSAMYFCASRRDVHYEQYFGPGTRLTVT.

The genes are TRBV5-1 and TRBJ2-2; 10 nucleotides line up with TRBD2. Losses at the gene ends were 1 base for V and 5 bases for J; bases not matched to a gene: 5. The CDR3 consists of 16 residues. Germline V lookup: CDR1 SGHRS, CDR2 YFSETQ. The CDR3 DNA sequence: TGCGCCAGCAGCTTGTCTAGCGGGAGTCGGACCGGGGAGCTGTTTTTT. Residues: CASSLSSGSRTGELFF. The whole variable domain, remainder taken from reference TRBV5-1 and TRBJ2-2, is KAGVTQTPRYLIKTRGQQVTLSCSPISGHRSVSWYQQTPGQGLQFLFEYFSETQRNKGNFPGRFSGRQFSNSRSEMNVSTLELGDSALYLCASSLSSGSRTGELFFGEGSRLTVL.

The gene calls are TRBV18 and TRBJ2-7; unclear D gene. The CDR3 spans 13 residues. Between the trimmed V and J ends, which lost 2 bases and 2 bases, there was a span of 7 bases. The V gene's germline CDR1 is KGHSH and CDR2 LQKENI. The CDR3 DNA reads TGTGCCAGCTCACCATCTACCCCCTACGAGCAGTACTTC. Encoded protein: CASSPSTPYEQYF.

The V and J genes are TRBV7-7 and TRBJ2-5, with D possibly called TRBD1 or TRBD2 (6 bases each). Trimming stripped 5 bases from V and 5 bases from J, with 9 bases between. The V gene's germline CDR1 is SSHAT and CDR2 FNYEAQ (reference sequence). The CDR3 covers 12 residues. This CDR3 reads CASSGGGETQYF. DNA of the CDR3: TGTGCCAGCAGCGGAGGGGGGGAGACCCAGTACTTC.

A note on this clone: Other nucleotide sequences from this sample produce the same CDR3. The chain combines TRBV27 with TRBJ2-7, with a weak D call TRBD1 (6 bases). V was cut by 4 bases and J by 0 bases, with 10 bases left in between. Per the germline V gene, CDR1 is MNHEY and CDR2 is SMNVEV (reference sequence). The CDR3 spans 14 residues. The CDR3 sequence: CASSSQGGSYEQYF. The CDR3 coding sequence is TGTGCCAGCAGTTCTCAAGGGGGCTCCTACGAGCAGTACTTC.

CDR3 residues: CASSLSMGSYNEQFF. CDR3 DNA sequence: TGTGCCAGCAGCTTGTCGATGGGCTCCTACAATGAGCAGTTCTTC. This sequence joins TRBV5-6 and TRBJ2-1; D remains ambiguous. The germline V gene encodes CDR1 SGHDT and CDR2 YYEEEE. The germline V and J ends were trimmed by 1 base and 0 bases, with 8 bases remaining between them. CDR3 size: 15 residues.

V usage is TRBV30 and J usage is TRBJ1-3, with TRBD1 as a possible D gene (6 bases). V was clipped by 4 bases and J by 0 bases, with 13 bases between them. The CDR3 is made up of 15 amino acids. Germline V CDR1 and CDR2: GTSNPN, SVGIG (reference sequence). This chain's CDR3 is CAWTHGQSSGNTIYF. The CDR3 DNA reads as TGTGCCTGGACCCATGGACAGAGCTCTGGAAACACCATATATTTT.

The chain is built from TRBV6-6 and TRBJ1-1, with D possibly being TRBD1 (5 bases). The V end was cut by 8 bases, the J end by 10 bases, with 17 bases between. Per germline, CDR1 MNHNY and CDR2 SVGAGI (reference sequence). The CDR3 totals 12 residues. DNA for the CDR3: TGTGCCAGCTCCCAAGTTCGAACAGGAGCTTTCTTT. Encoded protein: CASSQVRTGAFF.

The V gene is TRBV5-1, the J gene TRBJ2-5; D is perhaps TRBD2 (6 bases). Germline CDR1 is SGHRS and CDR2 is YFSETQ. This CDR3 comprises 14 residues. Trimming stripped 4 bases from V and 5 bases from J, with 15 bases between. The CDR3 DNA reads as TGCGCCAGCAGCCTGGAGGGCCGTGGGGAGACCCAGTACTTC. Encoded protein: CASSLEGRGETQYF.

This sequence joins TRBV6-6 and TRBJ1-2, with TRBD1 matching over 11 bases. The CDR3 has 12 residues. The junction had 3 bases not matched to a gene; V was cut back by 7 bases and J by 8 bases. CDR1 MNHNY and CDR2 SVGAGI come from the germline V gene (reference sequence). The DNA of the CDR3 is TGTGCCAGCAAGGGGACAGGGGGAGGCTACACCTTC. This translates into CASKGTGGGYTF.

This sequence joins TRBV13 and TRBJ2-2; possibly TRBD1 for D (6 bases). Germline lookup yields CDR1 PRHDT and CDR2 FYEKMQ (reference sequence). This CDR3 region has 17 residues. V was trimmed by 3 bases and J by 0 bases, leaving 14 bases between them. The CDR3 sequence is CASSFRSGTTNTGELFF. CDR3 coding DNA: TGTGCCAGCAGCTTCCGGTCCGGGACAACGAACACCGGGGAGCTGTTTTTT.

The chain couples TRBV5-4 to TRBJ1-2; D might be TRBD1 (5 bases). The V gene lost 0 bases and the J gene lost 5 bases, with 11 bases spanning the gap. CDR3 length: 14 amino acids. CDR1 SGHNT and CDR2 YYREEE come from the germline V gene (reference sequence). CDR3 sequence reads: CASSLAGTSYGYTF. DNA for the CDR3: TGTGCCAGCAGCTTGGCCGGGACGTCGTATGGCTACACCTTC.